What follows are 13 T cell receptor beta chains derived from one specimen sequenced in a study of blood T cell repertoires in COVID-19. Some clones are missing from TCRdb's copy, which holds only in-frame ones; the method was immunoSEQ multiplex PCR. The table has tens of thousands of clones, about four fifths seen once. The specimen was peripheral blood. These receptors were collected from a woman aged 60-75 years with acute or convalescent COVID-19.

This clone was observed once. The V and J genes are TRBV4-1 and TRBJ1-6; 8 bases line up with TRBD1. This CDR3 contains 15 residues. V shed 1 base, J shed 13 bases, and the junction held 9 bases outside the gene matches. Germline V gives CDR1 MGHRA, CDR2 YSYEKL. The CDR3 nucleotides read TGCGCCAGCAGCCAAGCCGGGACAGGAGGACTTCCCCTCCACTTT. It codes for CASSQAGTGGLPLHF.

The chain recombines TRBV18 with TRBJ1-1; 11 nucleotides match TRBD1. V was pared by 7 bases and J by 5 bases, with 3 bases of the junction left unmatched. Germline loops: CDR1 KGHSH, CDR2 LQKENI. The length of the CDR3 is 13 residues. The CDR3 loop is CASLGQGGTEAFF. The DNA for the CDR3 is TGTGCCAGCTTGGGACAGGGGGGGACTGAAGCTTTCTTT.

The chain has TRBV28 and TRBJ2-7; D is possibly TRBD1 (6 bases). Germline V lookup: CDR1 MDHEN, CDR2 SYDVKM. This CDR3 region has 14 residues. V was pared by 6 bases and J by 5 bases, with 17 bases between. The CDR3 coding sequence is TGTGCCAGCAGAGGGCCTTACAGGGAGAACGAGCAGTACTTC. The encoded protein is CASRGPYRENEQYF. Full variable domain (outside the CDR3, taken from reference TRBV28 and TRBJ2-7): DVKVTQSSRYLVKRTGEKVFLECVQDMDHENMFWYRQDPGLGLRLIYFSYDVKMKEKGDIPEGYSVSREKKERFSLILESASTNQTSMYLCASRGPYRENEQYFGPGTRLTVT.

The chain combines TRBV19 with TRBJ2-2, with D perhaps TRBD1 (7 bases). CDR3 length equals 14 residues. With 5 bases removed from V and 5 bases from J, the gap between germline ends came to 12 bases. Germline CDR1 is LNHDA and CDR2 is SQIVND (reference sequence). The CDR3 protein is CASSWTGGTGELFF. CDR3 nucleotides: TGTGCCAGTAGTTGGACAGGAGGGACCGGGGAGCTGTTTTTT.

The V gene is TRBV5-4, the J gene TRBJ2-5; the D gene is possibly TRBD2 (6 bases). The V gene's germline CDR1 is SGHNT and CDR2 YYREEE (reference sequence). The length of the CDR3 is 13 residues. V lost 4 bases to trimming and J lost 5 bases, with 12 bases between them. The CDR3 reads CASSQAGLETQYF. In DNA, the CDR3 is TGTGCCAGCAGCCAGGCGGGGTTGGAGACCCAGTACTTC.

The V and J genes are TRBV2 and TRBJ2-7, with 9 bases that match TRBD1. Per germline, CDR1 SNHLY and CDR2 FYNNEI. V lost 5 bases, J lost 6 bases, and 8 bases stayed unmatched. The CDR3 is made up of 14 amino acids. CDR3 nucleotides: TGTGCCAGCAGTCGACAGGGGGTTTTGGGCGAGCAGTACTTC. Translated, it gives CASSRQGVLGEQYF.

DNA for the CDR3: TGCGCCAGCAGCCAAGATCGACAGACCCAGCCCCAGCATTTT. It translates to CASSQDRQTQPQHF. The chain links TRBV4-3 to TRBJ1-5, with D possibly matching TRBD1 (5 bases). Trimming removed 0 bases from V and 7 bases from J, with 10 bases in between. Germline lookup yields CDR1 LGHNA and CDR2 YSLEER. The CDR3 is 14 amino acids.

The chain has TRBV7-6 and TRBJ2-7, with a possible D match to TRBD1 (6 bases). Germline CDR1 reads SGHVS; CDR2 reads FNYEAQ. The CDR3 covers 15 residues. The ends were cut back, 1 base at V and 0 bases at J, with 10 bases in the middle. CDR3 residues: CASSLGTGISYEQYF. Here the CDR3 DNA reads TGTGCCAGCAGCTTAGGCACAGGGATCTCCTACGAGCAGTACTTC.

The chain has TRBV7-3 and TRBJ1-2, with D possibly being TRBD1 (5 bases). V was trimmed by 1 base and J by 8 bases, leaving 11 bases between them. Germline values: CDR1 SGHTA, CDR2 FQGTGA. This CDR3 spans 13 amino acids. The CDR3, as DNA: TGTGCCAGCAGCTTAAGCCCAGGGAAGGGCTACACCTTC. Its protein product is CASSLSPGKGYTF.

This clone has just a few counts. The chain combines TRBV9 with TRBJ2-7, with a weak D call TRBD2 (5 bases). Trimming took 4 bases from V and 2 from J, leaving 10 bases between them. From germline, CDR1 is SGDLS and CDR2 YYNGEE. This CDR3 is built from 13 residues. This CDR3 reads CASSPGSAYEQYF. The CDR3 bases are TGTGCCAGCAGCCCGGGGAGTGCCTACGAGCAGTACTTC.

The rearrangement uses TRBV2 and TRBJ2-7; 9 bases are a match to TRBD1. J gave up 3 bases and V 6 bases, and 6 bases lay outside the gene matches. The CDR3 is made up of 14 amino acids. CDR1 and CDR2 from the germline V gene are SNHLY and FYNNEI. The CDR3 DNA reads TGTGCCAGCAGCCAGACAGGGGGGGTCTACGAGCAGTACTTC. It is translated as CASSQTGGVYEQYF.

The V gene is TRBV28, the J gene TRBJ1-2; D might be TRBD1 (5 bases). This CDR3 is built from 14 residues. V was cut by 6 bases and J by 4 bases, with 15 bases left in between. Germline assignment: CDR1 MDHEN and CDR2 SYDVKM. CDR3 DNA sequence: TGTGCCAGCAGACCACGCGACAGAACCTATGGCTACACCTTC. Its protein product is CASRPRDRTYGYTF.

The chain couples TRBV4-1 to TRBJ1-2; the D is unclear. V was trimmed by 0 bases and J by 5 bases, leaving 10 bases between them. The CDR3 has 14 residues. Germline CDR1 MGHRA, CDR2 YSYEKL. In DNA form, the CDR3 reads TGCGCCAGCAGCCAAGAGGTAGAGTTTTATGGCTACACCTTC. Its protein is CASSQEVEFYGYTF.